This T cell receptor beta chain was found in a study of beta chain features in type 1 diabetes. Study outcomes and limitations: Type 1 diabetes patients had TCRB CDR3s that were shorter (moderately but significantly so) in all four CD4+ subsets.

Comment on this clone: The target antigen is unknown.

Reverse transcribing all isolated RNA meant expressed TCRB transcripts were sequenced. Using immunoSEQ multiplex PCR, the repertoire was profiled, and TCRdb retains in-frame clones only, with some absent. The table lists about 280,000 clones, 15% of them singletons. Germline CDR1 SGHTA, CDR2 FQGNSA. Trimming at V came to 2 bases and at J to 4 bases, leaving 6 bases not matched to a gene. The CDR3 length is 15 residues. The source is a man aged 18 to 30 with type 1 diabetes. Input material: naive CD4+ T cells from blood. V usage is TRBV7-2 and J usage is TRBJ1-2, with TRBD1 identical over 8 bases. The CDR3 loop reads CASSLQGQGLYGYTF. In nucleotides, the CDR3 is TGTGCCAGCAGCTTACAAGGACAGGGTCTCTATGGCTACACCTTC.